Presented here are 30 T cell receptor beta chains from one specimen sequenced in a study of shared clonotypes between healthy human individuals (TCRdb year 2020). For the CD8 naive samples, CD45RO-negative cells were positively selected for CCR7, yielding a CD45RA+CCR7+ population from which TemRA cells were excluded. Library preparation employed the immunoSEQ multiplex PCR assay. TCRdb mirrors the immuneACCESS table, restricted to in-frame sequences. Some clones are absent from its copies; in checked studies, under half trace to an unresolved V gene, and the reason for the others is unknown. Across this sample there are about 700,000 clones, with roughly nine tenths seen only once. The ten largest clones represent nearly 25% of the sample. Sequencing was carried out using naive CD8+ T cells sorted from blood. The label giving this sample's cell subset or site can be read as: CD45RA+CCR7+. These receptor sequences come from a man in his thirties or forties in good health.

The chain has TRBV7-9 and TRBJ2-7, with 7 bases that match TRBD1. Trimming at V came to 2 bases and at J to 4 bases, leaving 11 bases not matched to a gene. The CDR3 has 16 residues. Germline V gene lookup returns CDR1 SEHNR and CDR2 FQNEAQ (reference sequence). The CDR3 here is CASSLITSQGLYEQYF. The CDR3 DNA is TGTGCCAGCAGCTTAATCACTTCACAGGGGTTGTACGAGCAGTACTTC.

The chain recombines TRBV4-1 with TRBJ2-7, with 8 bases aligning to TRBD2. After removal of 5 bases from V and 2 bases from J, the junction contained 5 bases not matched to a gene. Germline V gene sequence: CDR1 MGHRA, CDR2 YSYEKL. The CDR3 consists of 14 residues. CDR3 protein: CASSSGTSAYEQYF. Here the CDR3 DNA reads TGCGCCAGCAGCTCAGGGACTAGTGCCTACGAGCAGTACTTC.

V gene TRBV29-1 combines with J gene TRBJ2-5; D is undetermined. The CDR3 is 11 amino acids. The V end was cut by 1 base, the J end by 5 bases, with 5 bases between. The V gene's germline CDR1 is SQVTM and CDR2 ANQGSEA. The CDR3 DNA reads as TGCAGCGTTGAAGCTGGGGAGACCCAGTACTTC. Protein product: CSVEAGETQYF.

This clone was seen ten or more times. Other DNA sequences from this sample encode an identical CDR3 as well. The genes are TRBV10-3 and TRBJ1-1; D unresolved. Germline values: CDR1 ENHRY, CDR2 SYGVKD. V was trimmed by 0 bases and J by 2 bases, leaving 7 bases between them. The CDR3 has 14 residues. The CDR3 coding sequence is TGTGCCATCAGTGAGTCCATGACAAACACTGAAGCTTTCTTT. Amino acids: CAISESMTNTEAFF.

The chain combines TRBV28 with TRBJ2-5; TRBD2 aligns across 10 bases. CDR3 size: 16 residues. J lost 4 bases, V lost 6 bases, and 11 bases had no gene match. The germline V gene has CDR1 MDHEN and CDR2 SYDVKM. CDR3 DNA sequence: TGTGCCAGCAGCCCAGAGAACAGCGGGAGGGGAGAGACCCAGTACTTC. Translating it yields CASSPENSGRGETQYF.

The rearrangement links TRBV7-9 to TRBJ1-5; TRBD1 matches at 7 bases. The V gene's germline CDR1 is SEHNR and CDR2 FQNEAQ (reference sequence). After removal of 3 bases from V and 6 bases from J, the junction contained 8 bases not matched to a gene. This CDR3 region has 15 residues. As DNA, the CDR3 is TGTGCCAGCAGCTTGGGCCAGGGGGGAGTTCAGCCCCAGCATTTT. Amino acid sequence: CASSLGQGGVQPQHF.

The chain uses TRBV13 and TRBJ1-2, with D possibly being TRBD1 (5 bases). Germline V gene data show CDR1 as PRHDT and CDR2 as FYEKMQ (reference sequence). Between the trimmed V and J ends, which lost 2 bases and 8 bases, there was a span of 18 bases. CDR3 size: 15 residues. The CDR3 DNA follows: TGTGCCAGCAGCTTAAATGGGAGGGGACTCGAAGGCTACACCTTC. This gives the protein CASSLNGRGLEGYTF.

V gene TRBV7-9 combines with J gene TRBJ1-4, with D uncertain. The CDR3 is 15 residues long. V lost 5 bases and J lost 7, with 17 bases in between. Per germline, CDR1 SEHNR and CDR2 FQNEAQ (reference sequence). The CDR3 protein is CASSPGPQEGEKLFF. The CDR3 DNA reads TGTGCCAGCAGCCCCGGGCCCCAAGAGGGTGAAAAACTGTTTTTT.

This clone was counted a single time. This chain joins TRBV6-1 and TRBJ2-3, with D possibly being TRBD1 (6 bases). The V and J ends lost 3 bases and 2 bases respectively, with 12 bases between them. This CDR3 is built from 15 residues. CDR1 and CDR2 from the germline V gene are MNHNS and SASEGT. DNA for the CDR3: TGTGCCAGCAGTGATACGGGACACCTCACAGATACGCAGTATTTT. This codes for CASSDTGHLTDTQYF.

The chain couples TRBV5-1 to TRBJ2-7; 8 nucleotides match TRBD1. The CDR3 extends over 14 amino acids. Germline CDR1 is SGHRS and CDR2 is YFSETQ. V shed 4 bases and J 5 bases; nucleotides not matched to a gene: 8. CDR3 bases: TGCGCCAGCAGCCCCGACAGGGGTCGGGACGAGCAGTACTTC. Amino acids: CASSPDRGRDEQYF.

The chain employs TRBV7-9 and TRBJ2-3; D uncertain. The CDR3 has 13 amino acids. The V end lost 5 bases, the J end lost 10 bases, and 16 bases lay between the germline ends. Germline loops: CDR1 SEHNR, CDR2 FQNEAQ (reference sequence). The CDR3 spells CASSPVHGPAQYF. Here the CDR3 DNA reads TGTGCCAGCAGCCCAGTCCACGGGCCGGCGCAGTATTTT.

The gene calls are TRBV5-1 and TRBJ2-1, with D possibly TRBD1 on 5 matching bases. V was shortened by 3 bases and J by 5 bases, with 15 bases between the two germline ends. Germline values: CDR1 SGHRS, CDR2 YFSETQ. The CDR3 covers 15 residues. The CDR3 here is CASSSESTENNEQFF. DNA for the CDR3: TGCGCCAGCAGCTCAGAATCGACAGAAAACAATGAGCAGTTCTTC.

The chain couples TRBV29-1 to TRBJ2-2; TRBD2 agrees at 13 bases. With V trimmed by 3 bases and J by 4 bases, 5 bases remained unmatched. The CDR3 is made up of 16 amino acids. CDR1 and CDR2 (germline): SQVTM, ANQGSEA. CDR3 sequence (DNA): TGCAGCGTTGAGACTAGCGGGAGGACGGGCACCGGGGAGCTGTTTTTT. Amino acid sequence: CSVETSGRTGTGELFF.

This chain connects TRBV7-2 to TRBJ2-1; the D is unclear. The CDR3 contains 16 residues. Germline V gives CDR1 SGHTA, CDR2 FQGNSA. Trimming left V 2 bases short and J 0 bases short, with 11 bases between. The chain's CDR3 is CASSLLVLVSYNEQFF. The DNA of the CDR3 is TGTGCCAGCAGCTTACTAGTTTTAGTCTCCTACAATGAGCAGTTCTTC.

The chain recombines TRBV5-1 with TRBJ2-7; maybe TRBD1 (6 bases). CDR1 and CDR2 from the germline V gene are SGHRS and YFSETQ. This CDR3 is built from 14 residues. V gave up 4 bases and J gave up 0 bases, with 11 bases separating them. The CDR3 sequence: CASSRTGPSYEQYF. The CDR3 region has the DNA TGCGCCAGCAGCCGTACAGGGCCCTCCTACGAGCAGTACTTC.

J is TRBJ1-1 and V is TRBV6-1; no reliable D call. Germline V gene sequence: CDR1 MNHNS, CDR2 SASEGT. This CDR3 has 14 amino acids. The germline V and J ends were trimmed by 6 bases and 4 bases, with 15 bases remaining between them. CDR3 coding DNA: TGTGCCAGCAGGGGATATAATTGGGGCACTGAAGCTTTCTTT. Translation: CASRGYNWGTEAFF.

The rearrangement joins TRBV6-6 to TRBJ2-7, with a possible D match to TRBD2 (6 bases). V lost 0 bases and J 1 base, leaving 10 bases between the germline ends. The germline CDR1 and CDR2 sequences are MNHNY and SVGAGI (reference sequence). The CDR3 extends over 15 amino acids. Here the CDR3 reads CASSYSPSESYEQYF. DNA for the CDR3: TGTGCCAGCAGTTACTCACCTAGCGAATCCTACGAGCAGTACTTC.

This clone was found once. Distinct nucleotide sequences in the sample also encode this CDR3. The chain is built from TRBV28 and TRBJ2-7, with 8 positions matching TRBD1. Germline values: CDR1 MDHEN, CDR2 SYDVKM. The V segment lost 3 bases and the J segment 3 bases; nucleotides outside the gene matches: 4. This CDR3 contains 14 residues. DNA for the CDR3: TGTGCCAGCAGTTTGACCGACAGGGGCTACGAGCAGTACTTC. This translates into CASSLTDRGYEQYF.

The V and J genes are TRBV4-1 and TRBJ2-1, with D tentatively TRBD2 (7 bases). V dropped 5 bases and J dropped 8 bases, with 22 bases sitting between them. This CDR3 is built from 16 residues. Germline CDR1 reads MGHRA; CDR2 reads YSYEKL. The CDR3 DNA sequence: TGCGCCAGCAGCACGAGGGGGGACTACCCAGACTATGAGCAGTTCTTC. The encoded protein is CASSTRGDYPDYEQFF.

This chain joins TRBV28 and TRBJ2-3; possibly TRBD2 for D (7 bases). V gave up 6 bases and J gave up 0 bases, with 13 bases separating them. Germline CDR1 MDHEN, CDR2 SYDVKM. This CDR3 is 15 amino acids long. The CDR3 here is CASRPRGASTDTQYF. CDR3 DNA: TGTGCCAGCAGACCTCGGGGGGCTAGCACAGATACGCAGTATTTT.

CDR3 bases: TGTGCCAGCAGTTCACAAGGGGAGGGGGTGTTTGAGCAGTACTTC. Encoded protein: CASSSQGEGVFEQYF. The J gene is TRBJ2-7, the V gene TRBV27, with D possibly matching TRBD2 (7 bases). CDR1 is MNHEY, CDR2 SMNVEV, per germline (reference sequence). The CDR3 runs 15 residues. V was trimmed by 4 bases and J by 7 bases, leaving 20 bases between them.

The chain joins TRBV7-9 to TRBJ2-1, with D hard to call. The CDR3 length is 17 residues. Trimming stripped 2 bases from V and 6 bases from J, with 20 bases between. Germline CDR1 is SEHNR and CDR2 is FQNEAQ (reference sequence). DNA for the CDR3: TGTGCCAGCAGCTTACTCCCCACCGGGCTGAAGGGCAATGAGCAGTTCTTC. Translated: CASSLLPTGLKGNEQFF.

This sequence joins TRBV7-2 and TRBJ1-2; D ambiguous. V shed 1 base and J shed 5 bases, with 17 bases lying between them. Germline loops: CDR1 SGHTA, CDR2 FQGNSA. The CDR3 has 16 residues. CDR3 protein: CASSLVRALGRYGYTF. The CDR3 DNA reads TGTGCCAGCAGCTTAGTTCGCGCCCTTGGGAGGTATGGCTACACCTTC.

The chain is built from TRBV7-2 and TRBJ2-1; D possibly matches TRBD1 or TRBD2 (5 bases each). Looked up from germline, CDR1 is SGHTA and CDR2 is FQGNSA. V was cut by 2 bases and J by 2 bases, with 13 bases left in between. The CDR3 is 16 residues long. The CDR3 nucleotides read TGTGCCAGCAGCTTATCCGGGACCGTCGCCTACAATGAGCAGTTCTTC. Encoded protein: CASSLSGTVAYNEQFF.

The rearrangement uses TRBV6-1 and TRBJ2-7, with a weak D call TRBD1 (6 bases). CDR1 is MNHNS, CDR2 SASEGT, per germline. Trimming removed 6 bases from V and 2 bases from J, with 11 bases in between. The CDR3 covers 13 residues. The CDR3, as DNA: TGTGCCAGCAGAGCGACAGGAGCCTACGAGCAGTACTTC. Protein sequence: CASRATGAYEQYF.

The count of this clone is one. The chain couples TRBV4-3 to TRBJ2-3, with TRBD2 matching over 7 bases. J gave up 0 bases and V 0 bases, and 3 bases lay outside the gene matches. Germline V gene lookup returns CDR1 LGHNA and CDR2 YSLEER. The CDR3 runs 16 residues. The CDR3 nucleotides read TGCGCCAGCAGCCAAGAGGAGGGAGGGAGCACAGATACGCAGTATTTT. Its translation: CASSQEEGGSTDTQYF.

The chain recombines TRBV27 with TRBJ2-2; tentatively, D is TRBD1 (6 bases). The CDR3 covers 15 residues. Trimming cost V 7 bases and J 5 bases, with 17 bases left between them. Germline CDR1 and CDR2: MNHEY and SMNVEV (reference sequence). The CDR3 bases are TGTGCCAGCACCTGGGACACCGGGCGGACCGGGGAGCTGTTTTTT. The encoded protein is CASTWDTGRTGELFF.

The V call is TRBV15, the J call TRBJ2-5; 8 nucleotides match TRBD1. Germline loops: CDR1 LNHNV, CDR2 YYDKDF (reference sequence). V trimming: 8 bases; J trimming: 1 base; junction bases outside the gene matches: 3. This CDR3 comprises 13 residues. In nucleotides, the CDR3 is TGTGCCACCGCGGACAGGGTCCAAGAGACCCAGTACTTC. It specifies CATADRVQETQYF.

The V and J genes are TRBV9 and TRBJ1-2, with D perhaps matching TRBD1 (6 bases). Trimming left V 4 bases short and J 8 bases short, with 24 bases between. This CDR3 is built from 16 residues. Germline V gene sequence: CDR1 SGDLS, CDR2 YYNGEE. Written as DNA, the CDR3 is TGTGCCAGCAGCCCCGGACAGACAAGCGTGATGGTCGGCTACACCTTC. Translated: CASSPGQTSVMVGYTF.

The count of this clone is one. V usage is TRBV11-2 and J usage is TRBJ2-3, with unresolved D. V lost 4 bases to trimming and J lost 6 bases, with 14 bases between them. CDR3 length: 14 amino acids. Germline V lookup: CDR1 SGHAT, CDR2 FQNNGV. CDR3 sequence: CASSSPLGSDTQYF. CDR3 nucleotide sequence: TGTGCCAGCAGCTCGCCGTTGGGGTCCGATACGCAGTATTTT.